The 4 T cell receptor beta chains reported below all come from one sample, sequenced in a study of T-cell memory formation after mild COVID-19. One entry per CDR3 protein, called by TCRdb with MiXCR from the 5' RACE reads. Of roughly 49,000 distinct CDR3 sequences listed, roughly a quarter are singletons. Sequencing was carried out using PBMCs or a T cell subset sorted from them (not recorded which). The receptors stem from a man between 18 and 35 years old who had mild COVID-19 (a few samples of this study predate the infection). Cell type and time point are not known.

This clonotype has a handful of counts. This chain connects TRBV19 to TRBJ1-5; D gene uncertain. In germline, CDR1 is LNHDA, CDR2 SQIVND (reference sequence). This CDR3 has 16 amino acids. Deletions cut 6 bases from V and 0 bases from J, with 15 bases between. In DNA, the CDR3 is TGTGCCAGTAGACAAAGGTCGTTAGATAGCAATCAGCCCCAGCATTTT. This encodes CASRQRSLDSNQPQHF.

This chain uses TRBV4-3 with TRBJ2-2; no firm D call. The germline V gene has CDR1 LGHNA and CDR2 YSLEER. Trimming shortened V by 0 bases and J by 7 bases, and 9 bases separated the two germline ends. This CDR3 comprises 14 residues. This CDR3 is CASSQDRGFGELFF. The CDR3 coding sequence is TGCGCCAGCAGCCAAGACCGTGGGTTCGGGGAGCTGTTTTTT.

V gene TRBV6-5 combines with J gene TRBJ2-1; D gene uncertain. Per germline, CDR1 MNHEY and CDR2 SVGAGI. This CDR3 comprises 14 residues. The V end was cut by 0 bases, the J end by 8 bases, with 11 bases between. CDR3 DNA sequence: TGTGCCAGCAGTTACTCGAAACGAGCGTATGAGCAGTTCTTC. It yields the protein CASSYSKRAYEQFF.

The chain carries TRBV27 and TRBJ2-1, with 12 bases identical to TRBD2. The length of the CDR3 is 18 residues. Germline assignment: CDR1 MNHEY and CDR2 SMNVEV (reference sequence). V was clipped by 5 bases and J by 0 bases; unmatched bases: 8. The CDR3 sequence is CASSPVGLAGPSYNEQFF. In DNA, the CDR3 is TGTGCCAGCAGTCCGGTAGGACTAGCGGGGCCCTCCTACAATGAGCAGTTCTTC.